This T cell receptor beta chain was sequenced for a study of Graves' ophthalmopathy and Graves' hyperthyroidism. Study overall: Peripheral blood was gathered at the point of initial diagnosis, before any treatment started.

The CDR3 extends over 14 amino acids. CDR1 is DFQATT and CDR2 is SNEGSKA in the germline V gene (reference sequence). V shed 2 bases and J shed 4 bases, with 11 bases lying between them. What supplied the PBMCs was 10 ml of fresh peripheral blood. Amplification targeted the TCR beta CDR3 regions, with RNA transcripts as the source material. First-round RT-PCR employed HTBI primers, with a second-round multiplex PCR after it. TCRdb ran MiXCR on the multiplex PCR reads and lists one entry per CDR3 protein. The profile shows about half a million distinct CDR3 sequences, approximately 15% of them singletons. This clonotype was detected many times.

This TCR came from a woman aged 25 to 45 with Graves' ophthalmopathy. The sample comprised blood. This chain links TRBV20-1 with TRBJ2-2, with a weak D call TRBD2 (7 bases). The CDR3 DNA is TGCAGTGCTAGACTAGCGGACAGCACCGGGGAGCTGTTTTTT. Its protein is CSARLADSTGELFF.